This TCR beta chain was profiled in a study of cytomegalovirus exposure and HLA in healthy donors. For the study at large: Drawn from HLA-typed donors, 80 million to 95 million unique TCRs were held in an early data release. Study-wide results and limits: Usually a TCR sequence was rare, but some public TCRs were found in many donors. Cytomegalovirus association was listed for approximately 150 TCR beta chains.

Note on this clone: The antigen is unknown.

PCR involved 60 Vbeta and 13 Jbeta primers. Libraries were prepared by immunoSEQ multiplex PCR; TCRdb keeps only in-frame clonotypes and omits some of them. Altogether around 120,000 clones are present, approximately 84% being singletons, with the ten largest covering around 3%. V was cut by 0 bases and J by 4 bases, with 10 bases left in between. Germline CDR1 and CDR2: SGHNT and YYREEE (reference sequence). This CDR3 has 14 amino acids. J is TRBJ1-2 and V is TRBV5-4; D gene ambiguous. The sequencing input was PBMCs. This sequence was found in a boy under 10 years old in good health and CMV-seronegative. This CDR3 is CASSLVTDTYGYTF. As DNA, the CDR3 is TGTGCCAGCAGCTTGGTAACAGACACCTATGGCTACACCTTC.